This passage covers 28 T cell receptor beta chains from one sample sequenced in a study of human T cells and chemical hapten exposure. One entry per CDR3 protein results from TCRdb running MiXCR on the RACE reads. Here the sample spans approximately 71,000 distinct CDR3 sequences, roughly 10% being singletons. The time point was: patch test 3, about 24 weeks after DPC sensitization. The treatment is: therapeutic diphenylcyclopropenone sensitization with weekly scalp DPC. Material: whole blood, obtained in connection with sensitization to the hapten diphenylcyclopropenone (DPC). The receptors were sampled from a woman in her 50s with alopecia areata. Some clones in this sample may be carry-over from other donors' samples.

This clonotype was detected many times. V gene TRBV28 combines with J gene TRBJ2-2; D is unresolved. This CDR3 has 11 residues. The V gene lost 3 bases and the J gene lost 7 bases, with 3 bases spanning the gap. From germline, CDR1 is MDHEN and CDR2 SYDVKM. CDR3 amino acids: CASSFFGELFF. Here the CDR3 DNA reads TGTGCCAGCAGTTTTTTCGGGGAGCTGTTTTTT.

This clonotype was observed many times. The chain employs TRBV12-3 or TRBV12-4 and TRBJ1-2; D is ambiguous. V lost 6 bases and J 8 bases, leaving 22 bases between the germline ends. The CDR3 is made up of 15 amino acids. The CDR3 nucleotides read TGTGCCAGCAGGAGCTCCGGGCCTCTAACCCGGGGCTACACCTTC. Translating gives CASRSSGPLTRGYTF.

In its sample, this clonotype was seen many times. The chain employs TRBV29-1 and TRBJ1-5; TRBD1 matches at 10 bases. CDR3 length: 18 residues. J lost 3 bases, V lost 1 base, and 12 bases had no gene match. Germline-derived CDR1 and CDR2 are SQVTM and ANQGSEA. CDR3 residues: CSVEAGQGMGPPNQPQHF. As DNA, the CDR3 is TGCAGCGTTGAAGCGGGACAGGGGATGGGTCCCCCCAATCAGCCCCAGCATTTT.

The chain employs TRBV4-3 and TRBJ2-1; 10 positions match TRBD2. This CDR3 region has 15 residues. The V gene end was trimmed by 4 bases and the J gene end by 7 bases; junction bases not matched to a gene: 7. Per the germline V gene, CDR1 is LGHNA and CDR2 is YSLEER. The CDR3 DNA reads TGCGCCAGCAGCCGGCTAGCGGGAGAAGGTAATGAGCAGTTCTTC. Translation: CASSRLAGEGNEQFF.

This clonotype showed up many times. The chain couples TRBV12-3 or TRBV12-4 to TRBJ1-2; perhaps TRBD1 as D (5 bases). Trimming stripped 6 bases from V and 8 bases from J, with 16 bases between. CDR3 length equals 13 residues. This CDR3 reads CASRPRGTEGYTF. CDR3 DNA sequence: TGTGCCAGCAGACCCCGGGGGACGGAGGGCTACACCTTC.

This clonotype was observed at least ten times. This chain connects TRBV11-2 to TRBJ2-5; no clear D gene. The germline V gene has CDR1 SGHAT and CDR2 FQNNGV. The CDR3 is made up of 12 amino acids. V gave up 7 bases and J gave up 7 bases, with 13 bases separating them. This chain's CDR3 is CASNPRTGTQYF. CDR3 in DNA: TGTGCCAGCAACCCCCGGACGGGGACCCAGTACTTC.

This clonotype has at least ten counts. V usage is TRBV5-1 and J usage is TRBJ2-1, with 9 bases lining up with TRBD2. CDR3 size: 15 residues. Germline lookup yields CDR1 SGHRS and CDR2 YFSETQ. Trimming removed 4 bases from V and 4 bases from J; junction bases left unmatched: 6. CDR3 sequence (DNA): TGCGCCAGCAGCCGCGGGACTAGCAGTTACAATGAGCAGTTCTTC. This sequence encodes CASSRGTSSYNEQFF.

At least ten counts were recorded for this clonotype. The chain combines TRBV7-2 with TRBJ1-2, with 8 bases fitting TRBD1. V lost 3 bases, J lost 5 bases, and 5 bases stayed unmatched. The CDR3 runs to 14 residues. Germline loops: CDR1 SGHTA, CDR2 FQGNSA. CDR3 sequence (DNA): TGTGCCAGCAGCTTTCGACAGGGGACGTATGGCTACACCTTC. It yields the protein CASSFRQGTYGYTF.

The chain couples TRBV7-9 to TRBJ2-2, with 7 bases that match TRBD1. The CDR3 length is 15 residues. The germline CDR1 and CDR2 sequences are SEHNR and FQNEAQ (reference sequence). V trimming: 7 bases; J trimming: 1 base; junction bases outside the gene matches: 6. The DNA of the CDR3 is TGTGCCAGCACCGACAGGGCTCAGAACACCGGGGAGCTGTTTTTT. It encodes CASTDRAQNTGELFF.

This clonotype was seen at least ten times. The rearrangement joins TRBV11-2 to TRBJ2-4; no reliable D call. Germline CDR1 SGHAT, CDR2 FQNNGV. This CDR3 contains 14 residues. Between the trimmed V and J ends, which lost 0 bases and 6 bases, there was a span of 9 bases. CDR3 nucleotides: TGTGCCAGCAGCTTAGAAATAGGCGGAAACATTCAGTACTTC. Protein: CASSLEIGGNIQYF.

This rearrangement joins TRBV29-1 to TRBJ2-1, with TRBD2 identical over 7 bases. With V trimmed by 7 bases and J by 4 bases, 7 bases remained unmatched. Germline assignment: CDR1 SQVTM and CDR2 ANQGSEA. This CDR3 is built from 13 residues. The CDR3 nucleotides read TGCAGCGCAAGCGGGATGGGGTACAATGAGCAGTTCTTC. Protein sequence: CSASGMGYNEQFF.

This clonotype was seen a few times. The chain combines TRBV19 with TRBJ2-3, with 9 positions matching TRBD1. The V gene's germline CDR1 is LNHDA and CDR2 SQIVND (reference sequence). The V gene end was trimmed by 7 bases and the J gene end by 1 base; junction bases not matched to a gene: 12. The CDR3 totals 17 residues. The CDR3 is CASKSTGGSFGTDTQYF. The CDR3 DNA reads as TGTGCCAGTAAATCTACAGGGGGCAGTTTCGGCACAGATACGCAGTATTTT.

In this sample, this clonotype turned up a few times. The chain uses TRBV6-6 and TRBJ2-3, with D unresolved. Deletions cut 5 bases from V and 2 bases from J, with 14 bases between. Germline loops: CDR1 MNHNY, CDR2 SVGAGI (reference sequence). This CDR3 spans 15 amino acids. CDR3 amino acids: CASSPRRRATDTQYF. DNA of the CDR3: TGTGCCAGCAGTCCCCGTCGAAGGGCCACAGATACGCAGTATTTT.

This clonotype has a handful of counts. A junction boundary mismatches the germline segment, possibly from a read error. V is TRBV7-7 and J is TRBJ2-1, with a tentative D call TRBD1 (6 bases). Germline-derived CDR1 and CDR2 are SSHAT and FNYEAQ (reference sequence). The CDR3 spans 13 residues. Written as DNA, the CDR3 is TGTGCTAGCAGCTTGAGACAGGCCGGGGAGCAGTTCTTC. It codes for CASSLRQAGEQFF.

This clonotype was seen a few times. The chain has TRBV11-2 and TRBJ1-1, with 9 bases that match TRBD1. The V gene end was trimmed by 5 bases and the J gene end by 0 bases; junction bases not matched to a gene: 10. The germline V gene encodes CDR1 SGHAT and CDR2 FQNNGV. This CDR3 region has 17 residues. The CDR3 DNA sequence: TGTGCCAGCAGCCTGCCGGGACAGGGTTTAATGAACACTGAAGCTTTCTTT. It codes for CASSLPGQGLMNTEAFF.

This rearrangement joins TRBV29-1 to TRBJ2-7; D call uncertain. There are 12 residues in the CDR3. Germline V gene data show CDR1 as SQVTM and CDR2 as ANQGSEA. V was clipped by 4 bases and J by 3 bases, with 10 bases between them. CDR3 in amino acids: CSVAMTYYEQYF. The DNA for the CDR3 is TGCAGCGTTGCAATGACCTACTACGAGCAGTACTTC.

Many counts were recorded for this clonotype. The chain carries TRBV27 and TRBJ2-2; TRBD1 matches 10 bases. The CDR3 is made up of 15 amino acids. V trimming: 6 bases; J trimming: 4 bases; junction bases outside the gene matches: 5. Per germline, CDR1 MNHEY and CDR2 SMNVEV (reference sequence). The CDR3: CASSWTGGLTGELFF. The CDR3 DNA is TGTGCCAGCAGCTGGACAGGGGGACTCACCGGGGAGCTGTTTTTT.

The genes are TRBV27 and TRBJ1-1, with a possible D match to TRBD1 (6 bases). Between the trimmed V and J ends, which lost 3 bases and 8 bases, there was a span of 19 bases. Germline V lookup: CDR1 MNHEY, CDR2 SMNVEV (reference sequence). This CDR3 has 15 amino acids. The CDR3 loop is CASSFTIRTVWEAFF. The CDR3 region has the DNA TGTGCCAGCAGTTTCACGATCCGGACAGTCTGGGAAGCTTTCTTT.

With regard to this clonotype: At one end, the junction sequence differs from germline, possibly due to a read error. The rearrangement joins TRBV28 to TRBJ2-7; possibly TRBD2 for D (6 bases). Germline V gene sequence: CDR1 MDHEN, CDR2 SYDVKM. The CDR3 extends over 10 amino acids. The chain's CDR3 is CASGNWDFHF. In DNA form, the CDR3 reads TGTGCCAGCGGGAATTGGGACTTCCACTTC.

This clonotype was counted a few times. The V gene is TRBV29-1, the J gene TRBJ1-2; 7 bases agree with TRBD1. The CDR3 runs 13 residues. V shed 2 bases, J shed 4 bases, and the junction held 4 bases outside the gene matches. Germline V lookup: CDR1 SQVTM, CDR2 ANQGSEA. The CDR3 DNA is TGCAGCGTTGAAAGGGGGCGCGGCTATGGCTACACCTTC. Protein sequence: CSVERGRGYGYTF.

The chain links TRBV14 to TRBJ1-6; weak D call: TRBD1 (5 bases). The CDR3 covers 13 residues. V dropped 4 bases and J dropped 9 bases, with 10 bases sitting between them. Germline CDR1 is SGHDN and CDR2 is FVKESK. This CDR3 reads CASSRDVGSPLHF. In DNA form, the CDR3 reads TGTGCCAGCAGCCGGGACGTGGGTTCACCCCTCCACTTT.

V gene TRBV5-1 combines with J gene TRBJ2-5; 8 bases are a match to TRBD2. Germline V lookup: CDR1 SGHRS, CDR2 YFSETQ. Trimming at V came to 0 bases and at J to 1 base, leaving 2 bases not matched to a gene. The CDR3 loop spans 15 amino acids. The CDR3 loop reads CASSLVAGPQETQYF. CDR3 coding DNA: TGCGCCAGCAGCTTGGTAGCGGGACCCCAAGAGACCCAGTACTTC.

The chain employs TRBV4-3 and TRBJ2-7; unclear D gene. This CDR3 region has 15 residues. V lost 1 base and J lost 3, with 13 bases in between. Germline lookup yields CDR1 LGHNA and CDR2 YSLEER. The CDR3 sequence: CASSQVHGVGYEQYF. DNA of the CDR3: TGCGCCAGCAGCCAAGTTCATGGGGTCGGCTACGAGCAGTACTTC.

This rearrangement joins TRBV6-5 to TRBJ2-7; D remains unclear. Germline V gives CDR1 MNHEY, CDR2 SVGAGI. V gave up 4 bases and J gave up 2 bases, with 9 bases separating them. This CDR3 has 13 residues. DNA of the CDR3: TGTGCCAGCAGTTCCTCTGACACCTACGAGCAGTACTTC. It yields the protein CASSSSDTYEQYF.

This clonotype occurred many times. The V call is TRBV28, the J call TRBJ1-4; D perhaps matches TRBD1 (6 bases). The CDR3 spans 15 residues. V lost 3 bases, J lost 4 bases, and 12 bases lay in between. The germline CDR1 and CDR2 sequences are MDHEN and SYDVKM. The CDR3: CASSFWTDYNEKLFF. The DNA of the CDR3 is TGTGCCAGCAGTTTTTGGACAGACTATAATGAAAAACTGTTTTTT.

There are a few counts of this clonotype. The DNA of the CDR3 is TGTGCCAGCAGTTTCCGGACGGCCCCCGCCTACAATGAGCAGTTCTTC. Its protein product is CASSFRTAPAYNEQFF. The chain recombines TRBV12-3 or TRBV12-4 with TRBJ2-1, with D unresolved. The V end was cut by 3 bases, the J end by 2 bases, with 14 bases between. The length of the CDR3 is 16 residues.

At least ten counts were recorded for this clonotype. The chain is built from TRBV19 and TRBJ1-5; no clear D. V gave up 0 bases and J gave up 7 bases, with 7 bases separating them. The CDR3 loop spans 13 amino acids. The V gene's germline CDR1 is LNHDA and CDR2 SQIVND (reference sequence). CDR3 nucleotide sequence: TGTGCCAGTAGTATAGATAGATTCCAGCCCCAGCATTTT. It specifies CASSIDRFQPQHF.

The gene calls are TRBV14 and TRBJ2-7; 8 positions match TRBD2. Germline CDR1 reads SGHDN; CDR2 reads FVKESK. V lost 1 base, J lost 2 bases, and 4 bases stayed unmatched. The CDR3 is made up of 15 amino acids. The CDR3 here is CASSQVAGGTYEQYF. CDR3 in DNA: TGTGCCAGCAGCCAAGTCGCGGGGGGAACCTACGAGCAGTACTTC.